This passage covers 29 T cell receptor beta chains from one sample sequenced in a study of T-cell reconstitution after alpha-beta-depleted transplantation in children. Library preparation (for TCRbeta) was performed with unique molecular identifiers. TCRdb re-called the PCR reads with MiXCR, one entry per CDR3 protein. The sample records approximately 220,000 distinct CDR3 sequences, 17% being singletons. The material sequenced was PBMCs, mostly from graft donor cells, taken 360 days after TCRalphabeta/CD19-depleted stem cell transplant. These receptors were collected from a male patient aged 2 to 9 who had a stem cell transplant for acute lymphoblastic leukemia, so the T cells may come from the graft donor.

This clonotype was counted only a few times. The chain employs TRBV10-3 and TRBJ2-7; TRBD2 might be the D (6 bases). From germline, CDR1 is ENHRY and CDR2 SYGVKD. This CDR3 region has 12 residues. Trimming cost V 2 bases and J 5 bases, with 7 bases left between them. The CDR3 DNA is TGTGCCATCAGTGAGAGGAGGGACGAGCAGTACTTC. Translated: CAISERRDEQYF.

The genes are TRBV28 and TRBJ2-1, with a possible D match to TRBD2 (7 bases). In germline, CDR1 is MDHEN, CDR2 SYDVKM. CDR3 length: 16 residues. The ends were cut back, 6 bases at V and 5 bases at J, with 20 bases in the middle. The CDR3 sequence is CASSRWGGLSNNEQFF. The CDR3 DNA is TGTGCCAGCAGCCGGTGGGGGGGCCTATCTAACAATGAGCAGTTCTTC.

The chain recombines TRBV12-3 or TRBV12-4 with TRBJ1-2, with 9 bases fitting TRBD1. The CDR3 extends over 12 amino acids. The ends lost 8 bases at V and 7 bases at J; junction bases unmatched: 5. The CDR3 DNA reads TGTGCCAGCGGATCGGACAGGGGTGGCTACACCTTC. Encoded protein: CASGSDRGGYTF.

The CDR3 DNA follows: TGCAGTGCTAGTCCGCGGGGGGTGCCCGGGGAGCTGTTTTTT. It specifies CSASPRGVPGELFF. The gene calls are TRBV20-1 and TRBJ2-2; the match to TRBD2 covers 8 bases. Germline V gene data show CDR1 as DFQATT and CDR2 as SNEGSKA (reference sequence). This CDR3 region has 14 residues. Losses at the gene ends were 3 bases for V and 6 bases for J; bases not matched to a gene: 6.

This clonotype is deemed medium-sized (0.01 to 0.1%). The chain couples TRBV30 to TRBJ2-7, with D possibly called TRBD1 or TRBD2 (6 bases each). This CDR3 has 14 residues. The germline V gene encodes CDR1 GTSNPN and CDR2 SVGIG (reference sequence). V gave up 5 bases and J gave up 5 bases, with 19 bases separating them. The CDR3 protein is CAWLEVGGRDEQYF. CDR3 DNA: TGTGCCTGGCTTGAAGTGGGGGGCAGGGACGAGCAGTACTTC. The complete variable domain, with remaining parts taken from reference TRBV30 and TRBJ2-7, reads SQTIHQWPATLVQPVGSPLSLECTVEGTSNPNLYWYRQAAGRGLQLLFYSVGIGQISSEVPQNLSASRPQDRQFILSSKKLLLSDSGFYLCAWLEVGGRDEQYFGPGTRLTVT.

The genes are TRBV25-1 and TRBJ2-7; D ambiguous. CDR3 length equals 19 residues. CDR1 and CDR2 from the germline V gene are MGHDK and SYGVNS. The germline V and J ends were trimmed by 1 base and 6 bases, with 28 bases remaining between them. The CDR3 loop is CASSELGQALPVAQAEQYF. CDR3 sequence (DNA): TGTGCCAGCAGTGAATTGGGTCAGGCCCTCCCCGTAGCCCAGGCCGAGCAGTACTTC.

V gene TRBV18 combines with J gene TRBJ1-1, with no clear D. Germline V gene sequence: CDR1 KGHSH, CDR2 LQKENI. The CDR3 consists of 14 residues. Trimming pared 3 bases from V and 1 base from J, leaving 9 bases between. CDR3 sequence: CASSPAEGNTEAFF. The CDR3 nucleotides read TGTGCCAGCTCACCGGCGGAGGGGAACACTGAAGCTTTCTTT. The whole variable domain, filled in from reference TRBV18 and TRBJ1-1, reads NAGVMQNPRHLVRRRGQEARLRCSPMKGHSHVYWYRQLPEEGLKFMVYLQKENIIDESGMPKERFSAEFPKEGPSILRIQQVVRGDSAAYFCASSPAEGNTEAFFGQGTRLTVV.

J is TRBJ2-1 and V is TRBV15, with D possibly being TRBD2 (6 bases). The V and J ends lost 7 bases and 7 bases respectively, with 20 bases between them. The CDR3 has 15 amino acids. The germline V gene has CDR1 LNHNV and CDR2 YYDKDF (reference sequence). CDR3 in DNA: TGTGCCACCATGGAATGGGGGGTATCTGAGAATGAGCAGTTCTTC. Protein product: CATMEWGVSENEQFF.

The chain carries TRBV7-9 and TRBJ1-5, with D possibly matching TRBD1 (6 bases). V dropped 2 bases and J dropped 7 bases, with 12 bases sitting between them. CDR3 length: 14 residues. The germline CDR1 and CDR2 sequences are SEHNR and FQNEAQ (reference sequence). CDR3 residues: CASSLQGRGQPQHF. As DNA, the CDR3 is TGTGCCAGCAGCTTACAGGGGAGAGGCCAGCCCCAGCATTTT.

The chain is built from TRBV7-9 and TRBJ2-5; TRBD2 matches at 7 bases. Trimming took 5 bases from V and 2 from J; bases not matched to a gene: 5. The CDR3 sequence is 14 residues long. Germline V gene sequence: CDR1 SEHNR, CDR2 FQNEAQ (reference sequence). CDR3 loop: CASSRKGLQETQYF. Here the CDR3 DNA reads TGTGCCAGCAGCCGCAAGGGACTACAAGAGACCCAGTACTTC.

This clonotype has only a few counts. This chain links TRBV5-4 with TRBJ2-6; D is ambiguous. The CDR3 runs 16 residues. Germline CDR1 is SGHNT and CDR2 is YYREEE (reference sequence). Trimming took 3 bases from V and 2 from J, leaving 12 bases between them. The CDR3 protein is CASSSFAGAGANVLTF. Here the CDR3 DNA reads TGTGCCAGCAGCTCTTTTGCCGGAGCTGGGGCCAACGTCCTGACTTTC.

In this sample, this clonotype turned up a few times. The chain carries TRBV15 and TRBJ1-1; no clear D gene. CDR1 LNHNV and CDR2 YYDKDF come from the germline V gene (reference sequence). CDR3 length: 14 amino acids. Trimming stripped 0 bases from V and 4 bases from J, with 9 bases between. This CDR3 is CATSRDLEGTEAFF. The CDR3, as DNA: TGTGCCACCAGCAGAGATTTGGAGGGCACTGAAGCTTTCTTT.

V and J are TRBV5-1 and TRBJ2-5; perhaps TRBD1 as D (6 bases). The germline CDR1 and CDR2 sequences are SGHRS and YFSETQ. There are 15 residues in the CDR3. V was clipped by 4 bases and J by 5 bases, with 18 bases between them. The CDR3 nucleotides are TGCGCCAGCAGCCGTACAGGGTCCGGGACCGAGACCCAGTACTTC. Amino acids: CASSRTGSGTETQYF.

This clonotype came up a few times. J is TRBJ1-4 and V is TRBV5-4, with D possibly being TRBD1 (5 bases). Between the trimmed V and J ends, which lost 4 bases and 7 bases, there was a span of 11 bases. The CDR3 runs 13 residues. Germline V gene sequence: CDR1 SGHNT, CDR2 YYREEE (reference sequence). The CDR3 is CASSLQGTEKLFF. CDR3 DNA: TGTGCCAGCAGCCTGCAGGGAACTGAAAAACTGTTTTTT.

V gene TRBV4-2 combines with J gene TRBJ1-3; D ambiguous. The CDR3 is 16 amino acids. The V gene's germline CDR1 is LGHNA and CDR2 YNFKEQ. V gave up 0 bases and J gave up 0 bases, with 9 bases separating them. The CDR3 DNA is TGTGCCAGCAGCCAAGAGGTTGGCAGCTCTGGAAACACCATATATTTT. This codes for CASSQEVGSSGNTIYF.

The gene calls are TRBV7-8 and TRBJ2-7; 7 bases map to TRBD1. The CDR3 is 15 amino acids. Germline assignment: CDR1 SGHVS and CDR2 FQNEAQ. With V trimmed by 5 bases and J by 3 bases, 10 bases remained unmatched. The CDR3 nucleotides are TGTGCCAGCAGCACTTATGTGGGACAGAACTACGAGCAGTACTTC. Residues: CASSTYVGQNYEQYF.

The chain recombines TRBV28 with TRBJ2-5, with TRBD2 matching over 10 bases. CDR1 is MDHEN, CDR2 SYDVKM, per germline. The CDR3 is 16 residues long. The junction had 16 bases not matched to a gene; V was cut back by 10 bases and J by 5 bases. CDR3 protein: CATYRYSGGAWETQYF. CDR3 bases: TGTGCCACCTATCGGTACAGCGGGGGGGCCTGGGAGACCCAGTACTTC.

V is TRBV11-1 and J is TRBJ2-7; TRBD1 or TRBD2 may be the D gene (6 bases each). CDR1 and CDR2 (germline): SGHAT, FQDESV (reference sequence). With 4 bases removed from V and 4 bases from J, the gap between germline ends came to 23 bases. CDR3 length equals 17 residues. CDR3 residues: CASSSSKGGTPRYEQYF. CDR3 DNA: TGTGCCAGCAGCTCCTCCAAGGGCGGGACACCTCGTTACGAGCAGTACTTC.

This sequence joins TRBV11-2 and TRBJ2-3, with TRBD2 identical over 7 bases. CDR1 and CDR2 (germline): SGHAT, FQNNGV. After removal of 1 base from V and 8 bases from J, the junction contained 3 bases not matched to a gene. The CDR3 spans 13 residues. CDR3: CASSLVREGTQYF. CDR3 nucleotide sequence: TGTGCCAGCAGCTTAGTTAGGGAGGGTACGCAGTATTTT.

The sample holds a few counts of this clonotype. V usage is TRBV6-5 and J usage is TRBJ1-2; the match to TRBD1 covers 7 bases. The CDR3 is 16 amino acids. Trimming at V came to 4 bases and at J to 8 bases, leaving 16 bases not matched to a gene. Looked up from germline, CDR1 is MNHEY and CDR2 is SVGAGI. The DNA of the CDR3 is TGTGCCAGCAGTTCTAGAGACCTACAGGGGAGCCGGGGCTACACCTTC. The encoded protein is CASSSRDLQGSRGYTF.

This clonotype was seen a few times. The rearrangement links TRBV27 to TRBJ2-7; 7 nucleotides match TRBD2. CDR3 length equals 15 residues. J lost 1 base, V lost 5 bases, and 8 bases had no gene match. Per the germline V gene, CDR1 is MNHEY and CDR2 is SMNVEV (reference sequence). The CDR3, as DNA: TGTGCCAGCAGTCCGAACGGGAGGAGATCCTACGAGCAGTACTTC. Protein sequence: CASSPNGRRSYEQYF.

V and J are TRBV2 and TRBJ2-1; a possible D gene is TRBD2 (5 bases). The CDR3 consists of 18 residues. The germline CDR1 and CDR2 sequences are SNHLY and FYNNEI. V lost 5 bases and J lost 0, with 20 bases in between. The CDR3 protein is CASSLGVLAQSSYNEQFF. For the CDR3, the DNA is TGTGCCAGCAGTTTAGGCGTGTTAGCGCAAAGCTCCTACAATGAGCAGTTCTTC.

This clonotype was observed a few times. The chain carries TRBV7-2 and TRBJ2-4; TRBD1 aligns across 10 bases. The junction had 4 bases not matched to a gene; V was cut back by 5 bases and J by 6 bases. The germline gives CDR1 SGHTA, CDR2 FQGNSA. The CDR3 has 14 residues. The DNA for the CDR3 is TGTGCCAGCAGCCGACAGGGGGCGTTAAACATTCAGTACTTC. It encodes CASSRQGALNIQYF.

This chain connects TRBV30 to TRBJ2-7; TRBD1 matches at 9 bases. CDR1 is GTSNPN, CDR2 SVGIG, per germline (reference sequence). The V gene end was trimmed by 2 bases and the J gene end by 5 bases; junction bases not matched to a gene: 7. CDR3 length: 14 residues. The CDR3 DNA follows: TGTGCCTGGAGTAGAGGACAGGGGTTCGACGAGCAGTACTTC. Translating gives CAWSRGQGFDEQYF.

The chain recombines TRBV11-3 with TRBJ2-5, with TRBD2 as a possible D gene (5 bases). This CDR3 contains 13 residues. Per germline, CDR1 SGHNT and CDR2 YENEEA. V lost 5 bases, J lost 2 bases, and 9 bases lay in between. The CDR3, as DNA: TGTGCCAGCAGCGGACTTAGACAAGAGACCCAGTACTTC. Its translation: CASSGLRQETQYF.

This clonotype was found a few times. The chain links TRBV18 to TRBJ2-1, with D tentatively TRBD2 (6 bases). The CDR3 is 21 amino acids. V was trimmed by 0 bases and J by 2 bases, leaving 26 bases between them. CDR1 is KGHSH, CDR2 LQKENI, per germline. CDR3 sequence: CASSPPRRRATSSTTYNEQFF. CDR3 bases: TGTGCCAGCTCACCACCCCGGAGAAGGGCCACTAGCTCTACTACCTACAATGAGCAGTTCTTC.

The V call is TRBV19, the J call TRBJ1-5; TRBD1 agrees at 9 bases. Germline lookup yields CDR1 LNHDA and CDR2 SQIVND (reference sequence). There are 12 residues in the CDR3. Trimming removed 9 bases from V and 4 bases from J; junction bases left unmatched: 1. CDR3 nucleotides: TGTGCCAGGGGACAGGGAAATCAGCCCCAGCATTTT. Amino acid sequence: CARGQGNQPQHF.

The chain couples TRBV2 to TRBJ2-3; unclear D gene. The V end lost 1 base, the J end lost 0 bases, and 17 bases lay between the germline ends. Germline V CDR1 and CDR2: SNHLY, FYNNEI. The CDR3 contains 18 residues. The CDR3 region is CASSEVGVRLTSTDTQYF. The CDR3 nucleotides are TGTGCCAGCAGTGAAGTGGGTGTGAGGCTAACTAGCACAGATACGCAGTATTTT.

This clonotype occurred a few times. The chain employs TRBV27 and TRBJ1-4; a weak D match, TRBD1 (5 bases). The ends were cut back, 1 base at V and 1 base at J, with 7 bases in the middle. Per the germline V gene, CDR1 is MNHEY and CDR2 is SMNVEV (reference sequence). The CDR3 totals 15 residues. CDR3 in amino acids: CASSLWGETNEKLFF. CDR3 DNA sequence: TGTGCCAGCAGTTTATGGGGGGAAACTAATGAAAAACTGTTTTTT.